This T cell receptor beta chain was documented in a study of T-cell memory formation after mild COVID-19. Trimming pared 7 bases from V and 0 bases from J, leaving 9 bases between. The V gene's germline CDR1 is SQVTM and CDR2 ANQGSEA. The CDR3 runs to 12 residues. From the 5' RACE reads, TCRdb called clonotypes with MiXCR, one entry per CDR3 protein. The repertoire has more than 200,000 distinct CDR3 sequences, about 15% of them found once; the top ten carry around 3.8%. Sequenced input: PBMCs or a T cell subset sorted from them (not recorded which). The source is a man aged 18 to 29 who had mild COVID-19 (a few samples of this study predate the infection). Cell type and time point are not known. The chain combines TRBV29-1 with TRBJ1-1; no firm D call. Here the CDR3 DNA reads TGCAGCGGTAAAACAGTGAACACTGAAGCTTTCTTT. Its translation is CSGKTVNTEAFF.